This paragraph covers one TCR beta chain sequence. The CDR3 consists of 12 residues. V was pared by 0 bases and J by 5 bases, with 4 bases between. Germline V lookup: CDR1 LGHNA, CDR2 YSLEER. In TCRdb, the RT-PCR reads were re-called with MiXCR into one record per CDR3 protein. The sample records around 700,000 distinct CDR3 sequences, 12% to 15% being singletons. The sequenced sample consisted of memory CD4+ T cells from blood. The genes are TRBV4-3 and TRBJ1-2; D is uncertain. The clonotype originates from a female donor in good health, serving as a healthy control. The CDR3 DNA reads as TGCGCCAGCAGCCAAGAGTCGTATGGCTACACCTTC. It encodes CASSQESYGYTF.